The entry that follows covers one TCR beta chain sequence. No antigen is known for it. Base qualities are not recorded, but no much larger clone differs from it by a single base. These data belong to a study of blood T cells in healthy people across ages (dated by TCRdb to between 2015 and 2016). About the study as a whole: Template switching captured roughly one uniquely barcoded TCR beta cDNA molecule per two T cells in model experiments. The donors were divided into four age groups: young (average roughly 15 years), middle-aged (approximately 41), aged (around 67) and long-lived (roughly 82). Using deep sequencing normalized with unique cDNA molecular identifiers, the study measured how TCR beta repertoire diversity changes with age. For two donors (one aged 18 to 30 and one aged 80 or older), the study analyzed two additional independent replicas of 1 million unique cDNA reads from the same blood draw.

CDR1 and CDR2 (SGHRS, YFSETQ) derive from the germline V gene. The junction carries 8 bases between V and J, which are trimmed by 0 bases and 1 base respectively. Measured from the cysteine to the phenylalanine, the CDR3 is 14 residues long. Only the CDR3 portion is preserved as DNA: 42 bases, with reading frame beginning at the first base. Systemically healthy Caucasian individuals from Russia, approximately 39 in total and aged roughly 6 to 90 years, were included as donors. Ten milliliters of peripheral blood were collected from each donor into EDTA-treated Vacutainer tubes. Ficoll-Paque density-gradient centrifugation was used to isolate PBMCs, with at least 7 million per sample. Trizol reagent was used to extract total RNA from PBMCs, with at least 5 micrograms per sample. For every donor, an aliquot of PBMCs went through flow cytometry to measure the percentages of naive CD45RAhigh/CD27high T cells.

Study-wide conclusions, independent of this receptor: Since profiling was done on bulk unsorted PBMCs, naive and antigen-experienced compartments could not be conclusively compared. The percentage of naive T cells measured by flow cytometry correlated strongly with observed TCR beta diversity. Compared with the aged group, more naive CD4+ T cells, fewer expanded clones and increased TCR diversity were shown by the long-lived group, suggesting age selection. Because the CMV infection status of the donors was unknown, age-related changes in expanded clonotypes may potentially have been confounded. Total diversity estimates from one million sequenced T cells were considered lower bounds and underestimates. As age increased, observed TCR beta diversity per million T cells dropped in a roughly linear way, and a significant reduction was already evident by age around 41.

Library construction relied on 5' RACE. Sequenced on an Illumina HiSeq 2500. A second roughly 6 to 11 cycle PCR used a sample-barcoded 5' primer and a J-beta primer mix. A template-switch 5' adaptor carrying 12 random nucleotides introduced a unique molecular identifier onto each TCR beta cDNA molecule. Each sample yielded at least 3 million CDR3-containing paired-end reads. First-strand cDNA was synthesized from all RNA with the Mint cDNA synthesis kit, primed by a TRBC-specific oligonucleotide. Following uracil-DNA glycosylase treatment, all cDNA underwent a first 18-cycle PCR with the universal primers M1SS and BC2_uni_R. As for how the authors treated the data: Each sample was normalized by randomly selecting 1 million high-quality reads, each carrying a distinct molecular identifier. Reads sharing molecular identifiers were discarded rather than binned into consensus sequences. MiTCR, run with a Q25 quality threshold and the strictest error-elimination algorithm, handled CDR3 identification, clonotype clustering and error correction. A nonparametric unseen species model using Euler transformation provided a lower-bound estimate of total TCR beta diversity. TCRdb reanalyzed the raw reads on its own, using fastp at Q25 for trimming and MiXCR for clone calling, and kept in-frame beta chains. Duplicate CDR3 protein sequences are folded into a single record with the most common DNA and genes. For this entry, the V and J calls and clone size follow TCRdb and not the study's own pipeline. The sample table lists under 1,100,000 distinct CDR3 sequences, about 23% of them with a count of one. Of the sample, approximately 0.71% is held by the ten largest clones.

The sample was also linked to a second study, of T cells of mothers and their children. The second study's authors report: Nine systemically healthy Caucasian individuals served as donors, namely three mothers together with their six children. cDNA synthesis used all of the extracted RNA, with roughly 1.6 ug of RNA in each 15 ul reaction. In the second PCR, sample barcodes and 2-4 random nucleotides were introduced via the M1S primer. Each mother yielded over 10 million TCR beta CDR3 reads and each child some 3 million reads. TCR recombination output is similarly shaped by thymic selection in related and unrelated pairs, with a minor effect exerted by inherited differences. Normalized repertoire overlap in related mother-child pairs was always slightly higher than in unrelated mother-child pairs, but the difference was never significant. With a sensitivity of 90 to 100 clones per million clonotypes, no persistent microchimeric T cell clones were detected. The study used deep NGS to compare TCR beta repertoires of mothers and children, seeking features distinguishing related mother-child pairs from unrelated individuals. On average, the children were approximately 11 +/- 4 years old, while the mothers were about 37 +/- 4 years old. After adapter ligation was performed with NEBNext reagents, the libraries were sequenced on an Illumina HiSeq 2000 with 100+100 nt paired-end reads. To avoid cross-contamination, the mother libraries and the child libraries were prepared a month apart and sequenced in separate runs. Each donor had between 500,000 and 2,000,000 distinct TCR beta clonotypes identified. Naive TCR beta clonotypes were estimated from low-frequency clonotypes matched to each donor's FACS-determined naive share, without sorting.

The rearrangement joined TRBV5-1 to TRBJ2-7; the D region is possibly TRBD1 or TRBD2, each matching across 5 bases. The clonotype was recovered from a girl aged 2 to 9 in good health. Material for sequencing was blood. CDR3 region: CASSLERTSYEQYF. At the DNA level, the sequence is TGCGCCAGCAGCTTGGAGCGGACATCCTACGAGCAGTACTTC.